These T cell receptor beta chains were read from a single sample in a study of T cells in Graves' hyperthyroidism and ophthalmopathy. Each CDR3 protein is one row after TCRdb ran MiXCR on the multiplex PCR reads. The data show roughly 720,000 distinct CDR3 sequences, approximately 15% seen once. Sequenced sample: blood. The receptors originated from a man aged 45-65 years with Graves' hyperthyroidism. Each CDR3 is given with its conserved first and last residue. The D gene is left open where the match is weak. Some rows have no size entry. The others give once, few or many, or a class for an expanded clone.

abundance	v_gene	j_gene	d_gene	CDR3aa	CDR3nt
many	TRBV11-2	TRBJ1-4	NA	CASSLGNYNEKLFF	TGTGCCAGCAGCTTAGGGAACTATAATGAAAAACTGTTTTTT
NA	TRBV12-3/TRBV12-4	TRBJ1-2	TRBD1	CASSRQGSYGYTF	TGTGCCAGCAGCAGACAGGGTTCCTATGGCTACACCTTC
many	TRBV24-1	TRBJ2-1	NA	CATSRTEVGGDEQFF	TGTGCCACCAGTAGGACGGAGGTCGGTGGTGATGAGCAGTTCTTC
many	TRBV5-5	TRBJ2-7	NA	CASNLDRQFYEQYF	TGTGCCAGTAATCTTGATAGACAATTCTACGAGCAGTACTTC
few	TRBV28	TRBJ1-5	NA	CASSYFFTGRTTHPQHF	TGTGCCAGCAGCTATTTCTTCACAGGGAGGACGACTCACCCCCAGCATTTT
many	TRBV12-3/TRBV12-4	TRBJ1-4	TRBD1	CASRDRVGEKLFF	TGTGCCAGCAGAGACAGGGTCGGAGAAAAACTGTTTTTT
NA	TRBV29-1	TRBJ2-2	NA	CSVVGGGTGELFF	TGCAGCGTTGTCGGGGGAGGAACCGGGGAGCTGTTTTTT
NA	TRBV14	TRBJ2-7	NA	CASSQDHGRLTYEQYF	TGTGCCAGCAGCCAAGATCACGGCAGGTTAACCTACGAGCAGTACTTC
NA	TRBV7-8	TRBJ2-1	TRBD2	CASSGRLAGYNEQFF	TGTGCCAGCAGCGGACGACTAGCGGGGTACAATGAGCAGTTCTTC
few	TRBV28	TRBJ1-2	TRBD1	CASSPGQGDHGYTF	TGTGCCAGCAGTCCGGGACAGGGGGACCATGGCTACACCTTC
NA	TRBV6-5	TRBJ2-6	TRBD1	CASSYPRGQGANVLTF	TGTGCCAGCAGTTACCCCAGGGGGCAGGGGGCCAACGTCCTGACTTTC
many	TRBV12-3/TRBV12-4	TRBJ1-5	TRBD1	CASSPPIDRGWGSNQPQHF	TGTGCCAGCAGTCCTCCTATTGACAGGGGGTGGGGTAGCAATCAGCCCCAGCATTTT
many	TRBV7-6	TRBJ2-5	TRBD2	CASSLAGRAETQYF	TGTGCCAGCAGCTTAGCAGGGAGGGCAGAGACCCAGTACTTC
few	TRBV5-1	TRBJ1-2	TRBD1	CASSLETGEGYGYTF	TGCGCCAGCAGCTTGGAGACAGGGGAGGGCTATGGCTACACCTTC
NA	TRBV20-1	TRBJ2-7	TRBD1	CSARDLTGAFAEQYF	TGCAGTGCTAGAGATCTTACAGGGGCTTTCGCCGAGCAGTACTTC
many	TRBV19	TRBJ2-1	NA	CASSTRRAGLLNEQFF	TGTGCCAGTAGTACCCGTAGGGCGGGCCTCCTCAATGAGCAGTTCTTC
many	TRBV29-1	TRBJ1-2	TRBD1	CSVERTGADYGYTF	TGCAGCGTTGAACGGACAGGCGCTGACTATGGCTACACCTTC
NA	TRBV29-1	TRBJ1-1	NA	CSAPPGGTNTEAFF	TGCAGCGCCCCCCCGGGGGGCACGAACACTGAAGCTTTCTTT
many	TRBV30	TRBJ2-1	NA	CAWSVLRYEQFF	TGTGCCTGGAGTGTACTAAGGTATGAGCAGTTCTTC
NA	TRBV20-1	TRBJ1-2	NA	CSASLRGLMLCTF	TGCAGTGCTAGTCTGCGGGGACTGATGTTGTGCACCTTC
few	TRBV11-3	TRBJ2-5	TRBD1	CASSLGDRATETQYF	TGTGCCAGCAGCTTAGGAGACAGGGCGACGGAGACCCAGTACTTC
NA	TRBV29-1	TRBJ2-3	NA	CSVAGTDTQYF	TGCAGCGTTGCGGGCACAGATACGCAGTATTTT
few	TRBV28	TRBJ2-2	NA	CASSPMLGAHGAGELFF	TGTGCCAGCAGCCCTATGCTGGGAGCCCACGGGGCCGGGGAGCTGTTTTTT
many	TRBV7-9	TRBJ2-1	NA	CASSLAGTRNNEQFF	TGTGCCAGCAGCTTAGCGGGAACCAGAAACAATGAGCAGTTCTTC
few	TRBV3-1	TRBJ1-2	NA	CASSQDGQNYGYTF	TGTGCCAGCAGCCAAGACGGACAGAACTATGGCTACACCTTC
NA	TRBV3-1	TRBJ2-1	NA	CASSLKVPGTYNEQFF	TGTGCCAGCAGCCTAAAAGTCCCCGGGACCTACAATGAGCAGTTCTTC
NA	TRBV18	TRBJ2-1	NA	CASSPRVDNEQFF	TGTGCCAGCTCACCACGGGTAGACAATGAGCAGTTCTTC
many	TRBV28	TRBJ2-1	NA	CACLASLSYNEQFF	TGTGCCTGCCTAGCGTCTCTCTCCTACAATGAGCAGTTCTTC
many	TRBV12-3/TRBV12-4	TRBJ1-5	NA	CASSLSRVEPQHF	TGTGCCAGCAGTTTGTCCAGGGTTGAGCCCCAGCATTTT
many	TRBV6-2/TRBV6-3	TRBJ2-7	TRBD1	CASSQASGTVEQYF	TGTGCCAGCAGTCAAGCCTCAGGGACAGTTGAGCAGTACTTC
many	TRBV6-1	TRBJ2-2	NA	CASNWRQSGELFF	TGTGCCAGCAACTGGAGACAGTCCGGGGAGCTGTTTTTT
many	TRBV6-2/TRBV6-3	TRBJ2-7	NA	CASKHSYEQYF	TGTGCCAGCAAACACTCCTACGAGCAGTACTTC
many	TRBV7-8	TRBJ1-5	NA	CASSSRLGGGNQPQHF	TGTGCCAGCAGCTCCCGTTTAGGAGGGGGCAATCAGCCCCAGCATTTT
few	TRBV3-1	TRBJ2-5	TRBD2	CASSQDQLAGWGETQYF	TGTGCCAGCAGCCAAGATCAACTAGCGGGGTGGGGGGAGACCCAGTACTTC
many	TRBV2	TRBJ2-1	TRBD2	CASSGGRAREQFF	TGTGCCAGCAGCGGCGGGAGGGCCCGTGAGCAGTTCTTC
NA	TRBV9	TRBJ2-1	NA	CASSVLGDNEQFF	TGTGCCAGCAGCGTCCTTGGGGACAATGAGCAGTTCTTC
many	TRBV2	TRBJ2-5	NA	CASSELAWETQYF	TGTGCCAGCAGTGAACTTGCGTGGGAGACCCAGTACTTC
few	TRBV29-1	TRBJ2-1	NA	CSVDRSERSYNEQFF	TGCAGCGTGGACCGAAGCGAGAGGTCCTACAATGAGCAGTTCTTC
NA	TRBV6-1	TRBJ2-1	NA	CASSKRAQQFF	TGTGCCAGCAGTAAGAGAGCCCAGCAGTTCTTC
many	TRBV2	TRBJ2-2	TRBD2	CATSLRGVGTGELFF	TGTGCCACCTCCCTCCGGGGGGTCGGCACCGGGGAGCTGTTTTTT
few	TRBV18	TRBJ1-2	TRBD1	CASSPQSYRGRVGYTF	TGTGCCAGCTCACCACAGAGCTACAGGGGGCGCGTTGGCTACACCTTC
NA	TRBV7-9	TRBJ2-5	NA	CASSQFISTGGISETQYF	TGTGCCAGCAGCCAATTTATCTCGACCGGCGGGATCTCCGAGACCCAGTACTTC
many	TRBV14	TRBJ1-1	NA	CASSQIVRTGAFF	TGTGCCAGCAGCCAAATCGTTCGGACTGGGGCTTTCTTT
once	TRBV4-1	TRBJ2-5	TRBD2	CASSLRTSGRYQETQYF	TGCGCCAGCAGCCTGAGGACTAGCGGGAGGTACCAAGAGACCCAGTACTTC
few	TRBV6-2/TRBV6-3	TRBJ1-1	TRBD1	CASSPGGAGDTEAFF	TGTGCCAGCAGTCCAGGGGGCGCGGGGGACACTGAAGCTTTCTTT
many	TRBV27	TRBJ2-7	NA	CASSPGWSYEQYF	TGTGCCAGCAGCCCGGGGTGGTCCTACGAGCAGTACTTC
many	TRBV19	TRBJ2-7	NA	CASSMGDEQYF	TGTGCCAGTAGTATGGGGGACGAGCAGTACTTC
NA	TRBV28	TRBJ2-3	NA	CAVHGGTSTDTQYF	TGTGCCGTCCACGGGGGCACTAGCACAGATACGCAGTATTTT
many	TRBV28	TRBJ1-2	NA	CASQPQGIGGGYTF	TGTGCCAGCCAGCCCCAGGGGATCGGAGGAGGCTACACCTTC
NA	TRBV19	TRBJ2-1	TRBD2	CASSISPGGGRSYNEQFF	TGTGCCAGTAGTATATCGCCTGGGGGAGGGAGGTCCTACAATGAGCAGTTCTTC
many	TRBV7-2	TRBJ2-1	TRBD2	CASSLSRLAGVDEQFF	TGTGCCAGCAGCTTATCTCGCCTAGCGGGAGTCGATGAGCAGTTCTTC
few	TRBV28	TRBJ2-5	NA	CASRAVQETQYF	TGTGCCAGCAGGGCTGTCCAAGAGACCCAGTACTTC
many	TRBV30	TRBJ2-5	TRBD2	CAWSDIAGVFEETQYF	TGTGCCTGGAGCGACATAGCGGGAGTTTTTGAAGAGACCCAGTACTTC
NA	TRBV19	TRBJ2-5	TRBD1	CASNSGQGHQETQYF	TGTGCCAGTAATTCGGGACAGGGTCACCAAGAGACCCAGTACTTC
many	TRBV28	TRBJ2-5	TRBD1	CASSTTGGAGETQYF	TGTGCCAGCAGTACGACAGGGGGCGCCGGGGAGACCCAGTACTTC
NA	TRBV20-1	TRBJ1-2	TRBD1	CSARDRQGAAGYTF	TGCAGTGCTAGAGACAGACAGGGGGCGGCTGGCTACACCTTC
few	TRBV6-1	TRBJ1-2	NA	CASSNPGGNYGYTF	TGTGCCAGCAGTAATCCCGGGGGGAACTATGGCTACACCTTC
many	TRBV11-2	TRBJ2-2	NA	CASSSRGSGGGTGELFF	TGTGCCAGCAGCTCCCGGGGGAGCGGAGGGGGCACCGGGGAGCTGTTTTTT
many	TRBV11-1	TRBJ2-1	TRBD2	CASSGTSGGLSYNEQFF	TGTGCCAGCAGCGGGACTAGCGGGGGCCTCTCCTACAATGAGCAGTTCTTC